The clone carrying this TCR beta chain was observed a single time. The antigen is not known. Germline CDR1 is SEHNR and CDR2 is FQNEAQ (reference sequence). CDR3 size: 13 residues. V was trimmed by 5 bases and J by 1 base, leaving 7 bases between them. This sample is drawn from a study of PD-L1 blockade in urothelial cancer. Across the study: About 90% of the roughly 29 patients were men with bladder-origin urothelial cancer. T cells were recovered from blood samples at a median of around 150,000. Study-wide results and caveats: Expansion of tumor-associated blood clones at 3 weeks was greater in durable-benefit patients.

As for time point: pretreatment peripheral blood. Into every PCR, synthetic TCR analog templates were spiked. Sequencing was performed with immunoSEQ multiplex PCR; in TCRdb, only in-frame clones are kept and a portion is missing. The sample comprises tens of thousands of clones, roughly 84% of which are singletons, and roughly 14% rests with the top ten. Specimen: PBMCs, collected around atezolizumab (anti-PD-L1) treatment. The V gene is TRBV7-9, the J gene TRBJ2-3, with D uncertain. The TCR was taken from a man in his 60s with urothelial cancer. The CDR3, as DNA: TGTGCCAGCAGCCGAACAGGCACAGATACGCAGTATTTT. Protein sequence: CASSRTGTDTQYF.